This T cell receptor beta chain was found in a study of tumor and adjacent non-tumor tissue in lung cancer (dated by TCRdb to the late 2010s). Turning to the overall study: The cohort included more than 9 adenocarcinoma, 2 squamous cell carcinoma and 1 small cell lung cancer patients. Using bulk TCRbeta repertoires from around 15 lung cancer patients, the study set lung tumor tissue side by side with matched distant non-tumor lung tissue. Sequencing produced more than 100,000,000 productive TCRbeta reads in total, an average of around 4.2 million reads per sample. Ages among the 15 or so patients ranged from roughly 30 to 85 years, there were around ten men and 5 women, and disease was at TNM stage I to III. TCRbeta CDR3 sequencing was performed on thirty paired specimens, with one tumor sample and one normal lung sample collected per patient. The full study reports these points: Because peripheral blood was not sequenced, blood TCRbeta repertoires in the lung cancer patients of the study were not examined. In normal lung, the top 100 clones accounted for a significantly larger cumulative share of the repertoire than in tumor tissue. Neither the sequencing platform nor unique molecular identifiers are named or mentioned anywhere in the methods. The cohort had only about 14 patients, and the authors noted that larger samples and more detailed clinical data are needed. Significantly higher TCR diversity was found in younger patients, and higher tumor TCR diversity was associated with shorter overall and disease-free survival. Significantly higher TCR diversity (inverse Simpson) was observed in tumor tissue than in normal lung tissue (around 450 vs 150, P = 0.0075, Mann-Whitney U test).

According to the germline V gene, CDR1 reads MGHRA and CDR2 reads YSYEKL. From cysteine to phenylalanine, the CDR3 is 16 amino acids long. Only CDR3 DNA is held: 48 bases, read in frame from base 1. Note on this clonotype: Its antigen target is currently unknown. The junction differs from germline at one of its ends, possibly a read error.

RNA was isolated from bulk, unsorted tissue, and RNA quality was assessed with a NanoDrop ND-1000 and an Agilent 2100. All donors had newly diagnosed lung cancer, had not received prior chemotherapy, and were admitted for thoracic surgery in China between August and November 2014. Patients who had received previous radiotherapy or chemotherapy, or who had another concurrent cancer, were excluded from the study. Pieces of surgical tissue measuring roughly 1-2.1 cm3 were kept in RNAlater solution and stored at -80 degrees C until use. The library was obtained by multiplex PCR. The instrument was an Illumina HiSeq 2500. Following protocols modified from ARM-PCR, the researchers constructed TCRbeta libraries through three rounds of nested PCR with primers (Table S4). Before sequencing, PCR products in the 200-500 bp range were cut out of the gel and cleaned up using the QIAquick gel extraction kit. Under the source paper's analysis protocol: Trimmomatic was used to clean the reads, FLASH merged the cleaned reads into complete CDR3 sequences, and MiTCR assigned the sequences to V(D)J germline segments. Clonal diversity was computed as the inverse Simpson's index with VDJtools. A read counted as productive if the sequence was in-frame and lacked a premature stop codon. The public reads were quality trimmed at Q25 with fastp and then assembled into clones with MiXCR by TCRdb, keeping productive beta chains. Rows with a matching CDR3 protein are joined into one entry that keeps the most common DNA and genes. These V and J calls rely on TCRdb rather than the paper's analysis. This sample lists over 85,000 distinct CDR3 sequences; 84% were detected once. The ten largest clonotypes hold 22% of the sample.

The clonotype was recovered from a man between 70 and 80 years old with non-small cell lung cancer. The specimen sequenced was lung tumor tissue. The chain is encoded by TRBV4-1 joined to TRBJ1-2; no confident D gene assignment can be made. This receptor has the CDR3 CASSQAHGFASYGYTF. The DNA reads as follows: TGTGCCAGCAGCCAGGCTCACGGTTTTGCTTCCTATGGCTACACCTTC.